The entry that follows covers one T cell receptor beta chain sequence. The entry originates in a study of blood T cell repertoires in COVID-19. The CDR3 is 13 residues long. V dropped 6 bases and J dropped 3; count of bases not matched to a gene: 0. Only in-frame clones appear in the TCRdb table, and some are missing; sequencing was by immunoSEQ multiplex PCR. This table has about 100,000 clones, approximately 92% appearing once. The rearrangement joins TRBV12-3 or TRBV12-4 to TRBJ2-1; TRBD2 matches at 9 bases. The sample comprised peripheral blood. This clonotype originated in a man aged 45-65 years with active COVID-19. The DNA for the CDR3 is TGTGCCAGCAGGACTAGCGGCTACAATGAGCAGTTCTTC. This codes for CASRTSGYNEQFF.